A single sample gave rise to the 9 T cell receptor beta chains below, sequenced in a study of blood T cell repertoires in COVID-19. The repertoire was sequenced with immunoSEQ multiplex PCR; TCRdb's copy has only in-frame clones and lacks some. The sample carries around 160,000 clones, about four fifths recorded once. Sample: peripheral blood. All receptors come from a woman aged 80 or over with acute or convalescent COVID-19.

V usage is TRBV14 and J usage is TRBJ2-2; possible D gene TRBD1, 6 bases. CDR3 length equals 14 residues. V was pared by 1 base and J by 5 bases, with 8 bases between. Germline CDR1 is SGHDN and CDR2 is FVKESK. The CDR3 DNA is TGTGCCAGCAGCCAAGTGAGGGGGACCGGGGAGCTGTTTTTT. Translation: CASSQVRGTGELFF.

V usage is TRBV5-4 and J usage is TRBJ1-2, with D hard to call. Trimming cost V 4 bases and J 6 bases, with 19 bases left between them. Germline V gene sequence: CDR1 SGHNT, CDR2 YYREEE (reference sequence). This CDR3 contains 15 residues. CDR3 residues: CASSPSLAGRDGYTF. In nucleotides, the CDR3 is TGTGCCAGCAGCCCTTCCCTGGCCGGGAGGGATGGCTACACCTTC.

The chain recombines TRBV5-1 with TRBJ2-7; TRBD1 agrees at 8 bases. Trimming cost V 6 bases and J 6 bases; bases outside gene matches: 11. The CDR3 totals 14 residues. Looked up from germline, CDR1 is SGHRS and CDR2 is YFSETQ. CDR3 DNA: TGCGCCAGCACCCGGGGGCAGGGGGCTGTCGAGCAGTACTTC. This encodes CASTRGQGAVEQYF. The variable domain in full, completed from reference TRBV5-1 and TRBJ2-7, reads KAGVTQTPRYLIKTRGQQVTLSCSPISGHRSVSWYQQTPGQGLQFLFEYFSETQRNKGNFPGRFSGRQFSNSRSEMNVSTLELGDSALYLCASTRGQGAVEQYFGPGTRLTVT.

CDR3 amino acids: CASSQPTGGYGYTF. CDR3 in DNA: TGCGCCAGCAGCCAACCGACAGGGGGCTATGGCTACACCTTC. The chain couples TRBV4-1 to TRBJ1-2; TRBD1 aligns across 9 bases. Trimming removed 2 bases from V and 4 bases from J; junction bases left unmatched: 2. Per germline, CDR1 MGHRA and CDR2 YSYEKL. CDR3 size: 14 residues.

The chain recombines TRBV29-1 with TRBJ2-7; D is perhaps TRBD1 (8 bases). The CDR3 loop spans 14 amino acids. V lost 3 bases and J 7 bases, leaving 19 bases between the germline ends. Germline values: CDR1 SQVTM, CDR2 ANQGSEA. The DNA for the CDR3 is TGCAGCGTTGACAGCGGGACAGGAGCTAGTGAGCAGTACTTC. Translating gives CSVDSGTGASEQYF.

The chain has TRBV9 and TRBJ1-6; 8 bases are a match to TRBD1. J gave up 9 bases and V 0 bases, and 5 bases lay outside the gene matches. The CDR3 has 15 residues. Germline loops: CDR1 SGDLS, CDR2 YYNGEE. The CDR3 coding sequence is TGTGCCAGCAGCGTAGCTTCAGGACAGGGTTCACCCCTCCACTTT. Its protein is CASSVASGQGSPLHF.

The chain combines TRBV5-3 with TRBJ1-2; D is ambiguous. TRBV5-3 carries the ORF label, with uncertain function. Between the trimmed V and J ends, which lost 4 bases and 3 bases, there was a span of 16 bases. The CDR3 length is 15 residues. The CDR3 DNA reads TGTGCCAGAAGCCTACGGAGGCAACATTACTATGGCTACACCTTC. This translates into CARSLRRQHYYGYTF.

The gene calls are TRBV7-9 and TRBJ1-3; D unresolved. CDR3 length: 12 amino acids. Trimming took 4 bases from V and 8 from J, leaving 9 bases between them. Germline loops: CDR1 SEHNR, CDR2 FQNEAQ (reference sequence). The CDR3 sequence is CASSSPGDTIYF. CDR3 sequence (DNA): TGTGCCAGCAGCTCCCCCGGGGACACCATATATTTT. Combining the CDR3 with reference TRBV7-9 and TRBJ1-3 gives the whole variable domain DTGVSQNPRHKITKRGQNVTFRCDPISEHNRLYWYRQTLGQGPEFLTYFQNEAQLEKSRLLSDRFSAERPKGSFSTLEIQRTEQGDSAMYLCASSSPGDTIYFGEGSWLTVV.

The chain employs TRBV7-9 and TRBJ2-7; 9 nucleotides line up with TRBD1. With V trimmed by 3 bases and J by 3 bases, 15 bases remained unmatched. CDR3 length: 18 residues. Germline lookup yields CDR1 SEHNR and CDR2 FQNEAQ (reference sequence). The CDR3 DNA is TGTGCCAGCAGCTTTTATAGGTCGACAGGGGGTAACCTCTACGAGCAGTACTTC. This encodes CASSFYRSTGGNLYEQYF.